Below are 32 T cell receptor beta chains sequenced from a single sample in a study of blood T cell repertoires in COVID-19. Profiled with immunoSEQ multiplex PCR; TCRdb holds only in-frame clones, not every one. The sample lists tens of thousands of clones, approximately 92% occurring once. The specimen sequenced was peripheral blood. The receptors derive from a man aged 55 to 69 with active COVID-19.

The chain has TRBV18 and TRBJ1-4, with D possibly being TRBD1 (5 bases). The CDR3 covers 13 residues. V was pared by 3 bases and J by 7 bases, with 9 bases between. Germline values: CDR1 KGHSH, CDR2 LQKENI. CDR3 DNA: TGTGCCAGCTCACCGGGACTGGGTGAAAAACTGTTTTTT. Amino acids: CASSPGLGEKLFF. Supplemented by reference TRBV18 and TRBJ1-4, the full variable domain reads NAGVMQNPRHLVRRRGQEARLRCSPMKGHSHVYWYRQLPEEGLKFMVYLQKENIIDESGMPKERFSAEFPKEGPSILRIQQVVRGDSAAYFCASSPGLGEKLFFGSGTQLSVL.

The chain employs TRBV6-6 and TRBJ1-5; D is unresolved. Germline V gene data show CDR1 as MNHNY and CDR2 as SVGAGI (reference sequence). The V gene lost 0 bases and the J gene lost 10 bases, with 10 bases spanning the gap. This CDR3 is built from 13 residues. The DNA for the CDR3 is TGTGCCAGCAGTTACTCGACACGCCACCCCCAGCATTTT. Its protein product is CASSYSTRHPQHF.

The genes are TRBV28 and TRBJ1-5; no firm D call. V lost 6 bases, J lost 2 bases, and 14 bases lay in between. The CDR3 loop spans 15 amino acids. Germline values: CDR1 MDHEN, CDR2 SYDVKM. CDR3 protein: CASRILRLRNQPQHF. DNA for the CDR3: TGTGCCAGCAGGATACTCCGCTTGCGCAATCAGCCCCAGCATTTT.

This clone was seen once. This chain connects TRBV3-1 (or the pseudogene TRBV3-2) to TRBJ2-1, with 9 bases fitting TRBD2. J was trimmed by 7 bases and V by 4 bases; bases with no gene match: 11. The CDR3 sequence is 16 residues long. The germline gives CDR1 LGHDT, CDR2 YNNKEL (reference sequence). CDR3 in DNA: TGTGCCAGCAGCCCTTGGAGTAGCGGGAGAATGAATGAGCAGTTCTTC. Translated, it gives CASSPWSSGRMNEQFF.

V gene TRBV28 combines with J gene TRBJ1-1; TRBD1 matches at 9 bases. This CDR3 spans 11 amino acids. Germline assignment: CDR1 MDHEN and CDR2 SYDVKM. J was trimmed by 10 bases and V by 6 bases; bases with no gene match: 3. Written as DNA, the CDR3 is TGTGCCAGCAGGCGGACAGGGGCAGCTTTCTTT. It yields the protein CASRRTGAAFF.

The rearrangement joins TRBV6-5 to TRBJ2-7, with TRBD2 matching 13 bases. CDR1 and CDR2 from the germline V gene are MNHEY and SVGAGI. V gave up 5 bases and J gave up 0 bases; unmatched junction bases: 1. This CDR3 has 15 residues. The CDR3 loop is CASSRTSGSSYEQYF. The CDR3 DNA reads as TGTGCCAGCAGTAGGACTAGCGGGAGCTCCTACGAGCAGTACTTC.

The chain combines TRBV10-3 with TRBJ2-5, with 8 bases identical to TRBD1. Germline loops: CDR1 ENHRY, CDR2 SYGVKD. Trimming removed 4 bases from V and 1 base from J; junction bases left unmatched: 2. The CDR3 runs to 14 residues. CDR3 bases: TGTGCCATCAGTGTAGGACAGGGCCAAGAGACCCAGTACTTC. It specifies CAISVGQGQETQYF.

The chain joins TRBV19 to TRBJ1-5; D not resolved. The CDR3 has 13 residues. Trimming took 9 bases from V and 0 from J, leaving 9 bases between them. In germline, CDR1 is LNHDA, CDR2 SQIVND (reference sequence). The CDR3 region is CASAGYSNQPQHF. DNA of the CDR3: TGTGCCAGCGCGGGGTATAGCAATCAGCCCCAGCATTTT.

The chain employs TRBV19 and TRBJ1-5, with 7 bases matching TRBD1. J gave up 6 bases and V 7 bases, and 3 bases lay outside the gene matches. The CDR3 has 12 amino acids. Germline V lookup: CDR1 LNHDA, CDR2 SQIVND (reference sequence). The CDR3 DNA sequence: TGTGCCAGTACCACAGGGGTTCAGCCCCAGCATTTT. It yields the protein CASTTGVQPQHF.

This clone was seen once. The chain is built from TRBV29-1 and TRBJ1-1; a weak D match, TRBD1 (5 bases). The CDR3 loop spans 15 amino acids. Trimming took off 4 bases at V and 4 bases at J, with 19 bases between the two ends. Germline assignment: CDR1 SQVTM and CDR2 ANQGSEA. In nucleotides, the CDR3 is TGCAGCGTTGTCACACAGCTGGGGGGGAGCACTGAAGCTTTCTTT. Its protein product is CSVVTQLGGSTEAFF.

The rearrangement joins TRBV5-8 to TRBJ2-1, with 12 bases fitting TRBD2. The CDR3 sequence is 19 residues long. Per the germline V gene, CDR1 is SGHTS and CDR2 is YDEGEE. V lost 1 base to trimming and J lost 2 bases; unmatched junction nucleotides: 10. CDR3 in DNA: TGTGCCAGCAGCTTGTTTTGGGCTAGCGGGAGGGGGACCTACAATGAGCAGTTCTTC. Its translation is CASSLFWASGRGTYNEQFF.

The chain employs TRBV10-3 and TRBJ2-1; tentatively, D is TRBD2 (5 bases). Trimming removed 0 bases from V and 10 bases from J, with 16 bases in between. The CDR3 spans 15 residues. CDR1 and CDR2 from the germline V gene are ENHRY and SYGVKD. CDR3 in amino acids: CAISESTAGGEEQFF. The CDR3 region has the DNA TGTGCCATCAGTGAGTCGACGGCCGGAGGCGAGGAGCAGTTCTTC.

V gene TRBV2 combines with J gene TRBJ1-5; 9 bases are a match to TRBD1. Per germline, CDR1 SNHLY and CDR2 FYNNEI. With 2 bases clipped from V and 2 bases from J, the junction kept 13 bases outside the gene matches. The CDR3 runs to 19 residues. The CDR3 reads CASSERWLQGALGNQPQHF. The CDR3 DNA reads TGTGCCAGCAGTGAACGTTGGTTACAGGGGGCGTTGGGCAATCAGCCCCAGCATTTT. Based on the CDR3 plus reference TRBV2 and TRBJ1-5, the full variable domain is EPEVTQTPSHQVTQMGQEVILRCVPISNHLYFYWYRQILGQKVEFLVSFYNNEISEKSEIFDDQFSVERPDGSNFTLKIRSTKLEDSAMYFCASSERWLQGALGNQPQHFGDGTRLSIL.

The chain joins TRBV11-2 to TRBJ2-7, with 14 bases lining up with TRBD2. V trimming: 5 bases; J trimming: 5 bases; junction bases outside the gene matches: 17. Germline CDR1 and CDR2: SGHAT and FQNNGV. This CDR3 is 19 amino acids long. The CDR3 sequence is CASSRGWGGTSGRGDEQYF. In nucleotides, the CDR3 is TGTGCCAGCAGCCGTGGGTGGGGTGGGACTAGCGGGAGAGGGGACGAGCAGTACTTC.

This sequence joins TRBV4-2 and TRBJ2-5; maybe TRBD2 (6 bases). Germline V gene sequence: CDR1 LGHNA, CDR2 YNFKEQ. V lost 0 bases to trimming and J lost 1 base, with 12 bases between them. The CDR3 is made up of 16 amino acids. The CDR3 sequence: CASSQDLLGGQETQYF. In DNA form, the CDR3 reads TGTGCCAGCAGCCAAGACCTCCTGGGGGGCCAAGAGACCCAGTACTTC.

The V gene is TRBV7-2, the J gene TRBJ2-7; 9 nucleotides match TRBD2. The CDR3 is 15 residues long. The ends lost 7 bases at V and 3 bases at J; junction bases unmatched: 10. Germline V gene lookup returns CDR1 SGHTA and CDR2 FQGNSA. CDR3 amino acids: CASTPIAGVVYEQYF. The CDR3 bases are TGTGCCAGCACCCCAATAGCGGGAGTCGTCTACGAGCAGTACTTC.

This CDR3 is CASSRQGRTGELFF. The CDR3 region has the DNA TGTGCCAGCAGCCGACAGGGCAGAACCGGGGAGCTGTTTTTT. The V gene is TRBV3-1 (or the pseudogene TRBV3-2), the J gene TRBJ2-2; 7 bases map to TRBD1. Germline V gene sequence: CDR1 LGHDT, CDR2 YNNKEL (reference sequence). The CDR3 runs 14 residues. Trimming removed 4 bases from V and 5 bases from J; junction bases left unmatched: 4.

The gene calls are TRBV19 and TRBJ2-2; 9 bases fit TRBD2. The CDR3 is 15 residues long. V lost 5 bases and J lost 7; bases outside the gene matches: 8. Germline lookup yields CDR1 LNHDA and CDR2 SQIVND (reference sequence). The CDR3 region is CASSDGLARIGELFF. CDR3 bases: TGTGCCAGTAGTGACGGACTAGCGAGGATCGGGGAGCTGTTTTTT.

This clone appeared once. The CDR3 sequence is CASSFYSMNTEAFF. DNA of the CDR3: TGTGCCAGCAGTTTTTACAGTATGAACACTGAAGCTTTCTTT. V usage is TRBV27 and J usage is TRBJ1-1, with unresolved D. The CDR3 length is 14 residues. Germline V CDR1 and CDR2: MNHEY, SMNVEV (reference sequence). The germline V and J ends were trimmed by 3 bases and 0 bases, with 8 bases remaining between them.

The V gene is TRBV7-8, the J gene TRBJ2-1; maybe TRBD1 (6 bases). The CDR3 is made up of 13 amino acids. Trimming cost V 3 bases and J 8 bases, with 11 bases left between them. The germline CDR1 and CDR2 sequences are SGHVS and FQNEAQ. CDR3: CASSLDRGDEQFF. In nucleotides, the CDR3 is TGTGCCAGCAGCTTGGACAGAGGCGATGAGCAGTTCTTC. The whole variable domain, filled in from reference TRBV7-8 and TRBJ2-1, reads GAGVSQSPRYKVAKRGQDVALRCDPISGHVSLFWYQQALGQGPEFLTYFQNEAQLDKSGLPSDRFFAERPEGSVSTLKIQRTQQEDSAVYLCASSLDRGDEQFFGPGTRLTVL.

The chain carries TRBV5-1 and TRBJ2-2; 10 nucleotides match TRBD1. Germline lookup yields CDR1 SGHRS and CDR2 YFSETQ. The ends lost 6 bases at V and 6 bases at J; junction bases unmatched: 14. This CDR3 contains 17 residues. DNA of the CDR3: TGCGCCAGCACCTCCGCGATGACAGGGGGCGTCTCCGGGGAGCTGTTTTTT. It yields the protein CASTSAMTGGVSGELFF.

The V call is TRBV19, the J call TRBJ1-3, with a tentative D call TRBD1 (6 bases). Deletions cut 7 bases from V and 0 bases from J, with 10 bases between. Germline assignment: CDR1 LNHDA and CDR2 SQIVND (reference sequence). The CDR3 sequence is 14 residues long. The CDR3 spells CASNLQGSGNTIYF. CDR3 coding DNA: TGTGCCAGTAACCTACAGGGCTCTGGAAACACCATATATTTT.

The chain combines TRBV9 with TRBJ1-5, with a tentative D call TRBD1 (6 bases). Germline CDR1 is SGDLS and CDR2 is YYNGEE. CDR3 size: 15 residues. Trimming took 4 bases from V and 5 from J, leaving 16 bases between them. The CDR3 region is CASSSAGVADQPQHF. CDR3 in DNA: TGTGCCAGCAGCTCGGCAGGGGTGGCCGATCAGCCCCAGCATTTT.

In this sample, this clone turned up once. This chain uses TRBV4-1 with TRBJ2-3; D might be TRBD2 (6 bases). The CDR3 runs to 16 residues. In germline, CDR1 is MGHRA, CDR2 YSYEKL. Trimming pared 0 bases from V and 1 base from J, leaving 11 bases between. The CDR3 reads CASSQDPPSGTDTQYF. The CDR3 nucleotides are TGCGCCAGCAGCCAAGATCCCCCTAGCGGCACAGATACGCAGTATTTT.

V gene TRBV28 combines with J gene TRBJ2-7; D remains ambiguous. This CDR3 has 11 residues. Germline CDR1 reads MDHEN; CDR2 reads SYDVKM. The V end lost 5 bases, the J end lost 2 bases, and 4 bases lay between the germline ends. The CDR3 protein is CASSLTYEQYF. The CDR3 nucleotides read TGTGCCAGCAGTCTAACCTACGAGCAGTACTTC.

The chain joins TRBV5-1 to TRBJ1-5, with 9 bases identical to TRBD1. V trimming: 2 bases; J trimming: 8 bases; junction bases outside the gene matches: 11. Per the germline V gene, CDR1 is SGHRS and CDR2 is YFSETQ. This CDR3 is built from 16 residues. The CDR3 reads CASSLDGRQGGEPQHF. The CDR3 coding sequence is TGCGCCAGCAGCTTAGACGGTAGACAGGGGGGGGAGCCCCAGCATTTT.

This chain uses TRBV3-1 (or the pseudogene TRBV3-2) with TRBJ2-3; D is perhaps TRBD1 (5 bases). Germline CDR1 reads LGHDT; CDR2 reads YNNKEL (reference sequence). The ends were cut back, 5 bases at V and 5 bases at J, with 14 bases in the middle. This CDR3 contains 14 residues. The CDR3 protein is CASSYQGAGDTQYF. CDR3 nucleotides: TGTGCCAGCAGCTACCAGGGTGCCGGAGATACGCAGTATTTT.

The chain combines TRBV6-5 with TRBJ2-7; D is unresolved. Per germline, CDR1 MNHEY and CDR2 SVGAGI. Trimming cost V 5 bases and J 4 bases, with 18 bases left between them. The CDR3 contains 15 residues. CDR3 in amino acids: CASSKFQRPGYEQYF. The DNA of the CDR3 is TGTGCCAGCAGTAAATTCCAGAGGCCCGGGTACGAGCAGTACTTC.

The DNA of the CDR3 is TGCGCCAGCAGCCGTGGAGGGAAGGAGACCCAGTACTTC. Its translation: CASSRGGKETQYF. The chain carries TRBV5-1 and TRBJ2-5, with D possibly matching TRBD2 (6 bases). V lost 4 bases, J lost 5 bases, and 12 bases lay in between. Germline CDR1 reads SGHRS; CDR2 reads YFSETQ. This CDR3 is 13 amino acids long.

The CDR3 DNA reads as TGTGCCAGCAGCTTAGGATCGGGAGGGAGTCATGAGCAGTTCTTC. This encodes CASSLGSGGSHEQFF. The V gene is TRBV11-2, the J gene TRBJ2-1; 8 bases align to TRBD2. V gave up 1 base and J gave up 8 bases; unmatched junction bases: 7. Germline CDR1 is SGHAT and CDR2 is FQNNGV. The CDR3 runs to 15 residues.

CDR3 in DNA: TGTGCCACCACGGTTGCGGGAGGAACAGATACGCAGTATTTT. Amino acids: CATTVAGGTDTQYF. V gene TRBV28 combines with J gene TRBJ2-3; 8 bases match TRBD2. The germline V gene has CDR1 MDHEN and CDR2 SYDVKM. V gave up 10 bases and J gave up 3 bases; unmatched junction bases: 9. The length of the CDR3 is 14 residues.

In its sample, this clone was seen a few times. The genes are TRBV5-1 and TRBJ2-7; TRBD2 is a possible D gene (6 bases). Between the trimmed V and J ends, which lost 0 bases and 4 bases, there was a span of 8 bases. CDR3 size: 13 residues. Germline CDR1 reads SGHRS; CDR2 reads YFSETQ. CDR3 amino acids: CASSLARGYEQYF. CDR3 DNA sequence: TGCGCCAGCAGCTTGGCACGGGGGTACGAGCAGTACTTC.